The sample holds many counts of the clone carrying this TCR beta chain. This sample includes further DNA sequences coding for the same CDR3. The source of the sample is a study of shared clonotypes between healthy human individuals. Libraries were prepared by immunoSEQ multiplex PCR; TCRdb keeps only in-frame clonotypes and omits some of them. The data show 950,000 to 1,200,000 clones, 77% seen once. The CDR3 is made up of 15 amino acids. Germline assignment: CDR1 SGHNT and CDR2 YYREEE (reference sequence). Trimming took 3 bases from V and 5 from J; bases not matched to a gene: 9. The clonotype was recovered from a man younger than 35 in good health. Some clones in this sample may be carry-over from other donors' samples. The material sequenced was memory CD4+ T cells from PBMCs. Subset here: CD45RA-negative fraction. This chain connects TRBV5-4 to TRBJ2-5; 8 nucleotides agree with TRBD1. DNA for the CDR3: TGTGCCAGCAGCTCGCAGTCAGGGGGCACGGAGACCCAGTACTTC. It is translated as CASSSQSGGTETQYF.